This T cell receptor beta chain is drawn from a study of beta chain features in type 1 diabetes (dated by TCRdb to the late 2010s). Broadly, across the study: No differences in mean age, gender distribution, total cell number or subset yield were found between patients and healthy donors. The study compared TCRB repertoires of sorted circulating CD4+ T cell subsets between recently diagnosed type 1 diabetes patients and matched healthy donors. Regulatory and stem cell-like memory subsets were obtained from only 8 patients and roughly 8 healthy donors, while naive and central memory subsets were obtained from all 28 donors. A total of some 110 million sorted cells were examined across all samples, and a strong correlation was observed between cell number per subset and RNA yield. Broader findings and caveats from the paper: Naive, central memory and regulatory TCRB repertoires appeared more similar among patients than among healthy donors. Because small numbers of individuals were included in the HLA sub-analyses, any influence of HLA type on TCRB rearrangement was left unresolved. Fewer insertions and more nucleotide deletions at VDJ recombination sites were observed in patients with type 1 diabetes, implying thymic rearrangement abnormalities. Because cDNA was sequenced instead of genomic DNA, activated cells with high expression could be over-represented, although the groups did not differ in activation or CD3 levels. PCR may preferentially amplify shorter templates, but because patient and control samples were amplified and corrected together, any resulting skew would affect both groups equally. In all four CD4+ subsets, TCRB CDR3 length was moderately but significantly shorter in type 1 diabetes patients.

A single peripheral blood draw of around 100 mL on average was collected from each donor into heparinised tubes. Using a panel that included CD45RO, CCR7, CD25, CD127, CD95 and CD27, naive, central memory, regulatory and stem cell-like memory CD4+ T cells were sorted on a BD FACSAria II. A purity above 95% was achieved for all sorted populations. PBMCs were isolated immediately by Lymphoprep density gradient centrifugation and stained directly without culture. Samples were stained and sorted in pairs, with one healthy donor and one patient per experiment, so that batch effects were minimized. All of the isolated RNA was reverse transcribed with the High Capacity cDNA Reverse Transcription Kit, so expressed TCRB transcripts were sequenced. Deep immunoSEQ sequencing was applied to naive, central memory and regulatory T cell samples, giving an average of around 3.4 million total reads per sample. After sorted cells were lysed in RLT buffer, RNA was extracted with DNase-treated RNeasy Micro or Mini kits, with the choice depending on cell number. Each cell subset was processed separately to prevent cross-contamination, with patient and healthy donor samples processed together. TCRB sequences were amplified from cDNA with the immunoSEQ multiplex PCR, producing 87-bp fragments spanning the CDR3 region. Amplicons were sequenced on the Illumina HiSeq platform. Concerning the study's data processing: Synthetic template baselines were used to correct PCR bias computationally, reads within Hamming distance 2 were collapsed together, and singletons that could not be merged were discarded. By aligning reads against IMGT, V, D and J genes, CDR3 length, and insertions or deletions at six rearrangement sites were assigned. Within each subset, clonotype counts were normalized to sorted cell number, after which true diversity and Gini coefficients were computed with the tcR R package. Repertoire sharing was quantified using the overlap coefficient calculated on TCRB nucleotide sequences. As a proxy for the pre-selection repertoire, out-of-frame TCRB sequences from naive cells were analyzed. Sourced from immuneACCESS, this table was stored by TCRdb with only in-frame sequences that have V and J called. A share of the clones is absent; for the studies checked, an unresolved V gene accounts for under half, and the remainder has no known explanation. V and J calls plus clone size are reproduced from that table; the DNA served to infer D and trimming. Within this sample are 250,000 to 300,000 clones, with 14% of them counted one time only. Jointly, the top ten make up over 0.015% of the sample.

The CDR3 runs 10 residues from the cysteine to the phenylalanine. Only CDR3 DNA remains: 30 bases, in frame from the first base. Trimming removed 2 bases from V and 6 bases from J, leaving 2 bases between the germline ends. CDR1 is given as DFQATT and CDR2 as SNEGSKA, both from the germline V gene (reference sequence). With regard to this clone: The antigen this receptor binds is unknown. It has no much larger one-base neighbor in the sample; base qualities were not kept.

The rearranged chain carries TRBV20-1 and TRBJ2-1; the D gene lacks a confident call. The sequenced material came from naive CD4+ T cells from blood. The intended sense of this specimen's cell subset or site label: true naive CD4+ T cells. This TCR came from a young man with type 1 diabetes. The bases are TGCAGTGCTAGACTCAATGAGCAGTTCTTC. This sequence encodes CSARLNEQFF.